These 25 T cell receptor beta chains were all obtained from the same sample, sequenced in a study of T cells after yellow fever vaccination. MiXCR, run by TCRdb on the 5' RACE reads, gives a single entry per CDR3 protein. The data show hundreds of thousands of distinct CDR3 sequences, approximately 3.8% seen once. The sample here was PBMCs, taken on the day of the yellow fever booster vaccination. All receptors derive from a man aged 18 to 30 who received the YFV17D yellow fever vaccine.

Here the CDR3 reads CASSLAGGIQYF. CDR3 nucleotide sequence: TGTGCCAGCTCGCTAGCGGGAGGCATTCAGTACTTC. V is TRBV2 and J is TRBJ2-4; 11 bases fit TRBD2. This CDR3 comprises 12 residues. V trimming: 8 bases; J trimming: 9 bases; junction bases outside the gene matches: 3. Germline V gives CDR1 SNHLY, CDR2 FYNNEI.

This clonotype was seen ten or more times. The chain links TRBV29-1 to TRBJ2-7; 14 nucleotides match TRBD2. Unmatched junction bases numbered 3, after V lost 5 bases and J lost 3 bases. Germline CDR1 is SQVTM and CDR2 is ANQGSEA. There are 14 residues in the CDR3. This CDR3 reads CSVLGTSGGYEQYF. For the CDR3, the DNA is TGCAGCGTTCTCGGGACTAGCGGGGGCTACGAGCAGTACTTC.

This clonotype has at least ten counts. The rearrangement joins TRBV6-6 to TRBJ1-6, with 8 positions matching TRBD1. The germline gives CDR1 MNHNY, CDR2 SVGAGI (reference sequence). The CDR3 covers 16 residues. V trimming: 0 bases; J trimming: 8 bases; junction bases outside the gene matches: 6. CDR3 residues: CASSYSSTGEDSPLHF. The CDR3 bases are TGTGCCAGCAGTTACTCATCGACAGGGGAGGATTCACCCCTCCACTTT.

This clonotype showed up many times. This chain links TRBV28 with TRBJ1-2; D ambiguous. V lost 3 bases and J 8 bases, leaving 13 bases between the germline ends. The CDR3 loop spans 13 amino acids. Germline V gives CDR1 MDHEN, CDR2 SYDVKM. Here the CDR3 reads CASSLYGPGGYTF. For the CDR3, the DNA is TGTGCCAGCAGTTTGTACGGTCCTGGCGGCTACACCTTC.

At least ten counts were recorded for this clonotype. The chain joins TRBV6-2 or TRBV6-3 to TRBJ2-5; D may match TRBD1 or TRBD2 (5 bases each). The CDR3 has 13 residues. Germline-derived CDR1 and CDR2 are MNHEY and SVGEGT. V was cut by 5 bases and J by 1 base, with 8 bases left in between. The CDR3 loop reads CASSDGAQETQYF. DNA for the CDR3: TGTGCCAGCAGTGACGGGGCCCAAGAGACCCAGTACTTC.

Comment on this clonotype: Just one base apart from a much larger clone, this may be a read error. In this CDR3 the conserved last residue, phenylalanine or tryptophan, is missing, so a read error is likely. The V and J genes are TRBV5-1 and TRBJ2-2, with D perhaps matching TRBD1 or TRBD2 (5 bases each). Trimming removed 0 bases from V and 5 bases from J, with 8 bases in between. CDR1 and CDR2 (germline): SGHRS, YFSETQ. This CDR3 has 14 residues. Here the CDR3 reads CASSLGGVTGELFS. CDR3 DNA sequence: TGCGCCAGCAGCTTGGGAGGGGTGACCGGGGAGCTGTTTTCT.

This clonotype has a handful of counts. The chain combines TRBV7-3 with TRBJ2-4, with 10 bases that match TRBD1. Germline assignment: CDR1 SGHTA and CDR2 FQGTGA. The trim removed 5 bases at V and 7 bases at J, leaving 8 bases unmatched. The CDR3 totals 15 residues. CDR3 in amino acids: CASSQDRGVDNIQYF. In DNA, the CDR3 is TGTGCCAGCAGCCAGGACAGGGGGGTCGACAACATTCAGTACTTC.

This clonotype was counted between two and nine times. This chain links TRBV15 with TRBJ1-5; D ambiguous. The V end lost 0 bases, the J end lost 7 bases, and 13 bases lay between the germline ends. The CDR3 has 15 amino acids. Germline-derived CDR1 and CDR2 are LNHNV and YYDKDF (reference sequence). The CDR3 DNA sequence: TGTGCCACCAGCAGAGATCCCGTAGCTGGACAGCCCCAGCATTTT. Its protein product is CATSRDPVAGQPQHF.

Only a few counts were recorded for this clonotype. The rearrangement joins TRBV12-3 or TRBV12-4 to TRBJ1-5; no reliable D call. Trimming shortened V by 6 bases and J by 2 bases, and 17 bases separated the two germline ends. This CDR3 region has 16 residues. CDR3 in DNA: TGTGCCAGCAGCCCCAGCATAGGTTTTGGCAATCAGCCCCAGCATTTT. It is translated as CASSPSIGFGNQPQHF.

This clonotype was observed at least ten times. V and J are TRBV7-9 and TRBJ2-1; 8 positions match TRBD2. Germline-derived CDR1 and CDR2 are SEHNR and FQNEAQ (reference sequence). The CDR3 has 13 residues. Trimming cost V 3 bases and J 8 bases; bases outside gene matches: 3. The CDR3 here is CASSFTGGDEQFF. The DNA for the CDR3 is TGTGCCAGCAGCTTCACCGGGGGGGATGAGCAGTTCTTC. The complete variable domain, with remaining parts taken from reference TRBV7-9 and TRBJ2-1, reads DTGVSQNPRHKITKRGQNVTFRCDPISEHNRLYWYRQTLGQGPEFLTYFQNEAQLEKSRLLSDRFSAERPKGSFSTLEIQRTEQGDSAMYLCASSFTGGDEQFFGPGTRLTVL.

A few counts support this clonotype. The chain is built from TRBV5-6 and TRBJ1-1; no definite D call. Trimming cost V 3 bases and J 1 base, with 10 bases left between them. CDR1 SGHDT and CDR2 YYEEEE come from the germline V gene. CDR3 length: 14 amino acids. As DNA, the CDR3 is TGTGCCAGCAGCTCCCGTCGGGGGAACACTGAAGCTTTCTTT. It specifies CASSSRRGNTEAFF.

This clonotype has more than one count but fewer than ten. The V and J genes are TRBV19 and TRBJ1-5, with D unclear. The germline CDR1 and CDR2 sequences are LNHDA and SQIVND (reference sequence). V was cut by 8 bases and J by 4 bases, with 15 bases left in between. CDR3 length: 14 amino acids. The DNA of the CDR3 is TGTGCCAGTCGTCGGGAGACGGAGAATCAGCCCCAGCATTTT. As protein: CASRRETENQPQHF.

The rearrangement uses TRBV20-1 and TRBJ2-7; 7 positions agree with TRBD1. The V gene end was trimmed by 6 bases and the J gene end by 2 bases; junction bases not matched to a gene: 4. This CDR3 is 12 amino acids long. The germline CDR1 and CDR2 sequences are DFQATT and SNEGSKA (reference sequence). Written as DNA, the CDR3 is TGCAGTGCCGGGGACAGCCCCTACGAGCAGTACGTC. Its protein product is CSAGDSPYEQYV.

The V and J genes are TRBV2 and TRBJ2-1; 9 nucleotides agree with TRBD2. The germline V gene encodes CDR1 SNHLY and CDR2 FYNNEI. The CDR3 spans 17 residues. V shed 7 bases and J 7 bases; nucleotides not matched to a gene: 17. CDR3 protein: CASTPIYGGGAKNEQFF. As DNA, the CDR3 is TGTGCCAGCACCCCGATTTATGGCGGGGGGGCCAAGAATGAGCAGTTCTTC.

This clonotype was observed a few times. V usage is TRBV5-1 and J usage is TRBJ2-2; perhaps D is TRBD1 or TRBD2 (5 bases each). This CDR3 contains 13 residues. The V end lost 7 bases, the J end lost 5 bases, and 12 bases lay between the germline ends. Per germline, CDR1 SGHRS and CDR2 YFSETQ. The CDR3 reads CASARGRTGELFF. CDR3 nucleotide sequence: TGCGCCAGCGCTCGGGGACGGACCGGGGAGCTGTTTTTT.

This clonotype was observed at least ten times. The V and J genes are TRBV5-1 and TRBJ2-1, with D possibly being TRBD2 (7 bases). The germline V and J ends were trimmed by 0 bases and 4 bases, with 11 bases remaining between them. The CDR3 extends over 15 amino acids. Per germline, CDR1 SGHRS and CDR2 YFSETQ. CDR3 residues: CASSLEGGDYNEQFF. CDR3 in DNA: TGCGCCAGCAGCTTGGAAGGGGGGGATTACAATGAGCAGTTCTTC.

J is TRBJ2-7 and V is TRBV5-5; tentatively, D is TRBD1 (6 bases). Germline CDR1 and CDR2: SGHKS and YYEKEE (reference sequence). This CDR3 is 16 amino acids long. The V gene lost 7 bases and the J gene lost 0 bases, with 20 bases spanning the gap. The CDR3 reads CASHPGAERSSYEQYF. The CDR3 bases are TGTGCCAGCCATCCAGGGGCCGAAAGAAGCTCCTACGAGCAGTACTTC.

This clonotype was detected ten times or more. DNA for the CDR3: TGTGCCACCAGCAGAGATGGAGCGGGGGGGATGAGGAATGAGCAGTTCTTC. It translates to CATSRDGAGGMRNEQFF. This chain joins TRBV15 and TRBJ2-1; TRBD2 matches 10 bases. V gave up 0 bases and J gave up 7 bases; unmatched junction bases: 9. CDR1 is LNHNV and CDR2 is YYDKDF in the germline V gene (reference sequence). The CDR3 loop spans 17 amino acids.

This clonotype was seen more than once but under ten times. V is TRBV5-5 and J is TRBJ1-5; D unclear. Trimming removed 1 base at V and 8 bases at J, with 13 bases between. The CDR3 has 14 amino acids. Germline V gene data show CDR1 as SGHKS and CDR2 as YYEKEE (reference sequence). DNA of the CDR3: TGTGCCAGCAGCTTGAAGGTTAACGGGGAGCCCCAGCATTTT. Encoded protein: CASSLKVNGEPQHF.

This clonotype was recorded many times. CDR3 region: CASSLWRLSTDTQYF. CDR3 sequence (DNA): TGTGCCAGCAGCTTATGGAGGCTGAGCACAGATACGCAGTATTTT. J is TRBJ2-3 and V is TRBV7-2; a possible D gene is TRBD2 (5 bases). The CDR3 runs 15 residues. Per germline, CDR1 SGHTA and CDR2 FQGNSA. V dropped 2 bases and J dropped 0 bases, with 9 bases sitting between them.

This clonotype has ten or more counts. The V and J genes are TRBV12-3 or TRBV12-4 and TRBJ2-1; possibly TRBD2 for D (6 bases). CDR3 size: 15 residues. With 1 base removed from V and 9 bases from J, the gap between germline ends came to 16 bases. The CDR3, as DNA: TGTGCCAGCAGTTTAGAAACCCGGGGGTGGGGTGAGCAGTTCTTC. Encoded protein: CASSLETRGWGEQFF.

This clonotype was counted many times. The gene calls are TRBV20-1 and TRBJ1-3; no firm D call. This CDR3 has 13 amino acids. Germline V lookup: CDR1 DFQATT, CDR2 SNEGSKA (reference sequence). Trimming took 6 bases from V and 0 from J, leaving 9 bases between them. CDR3 bases: TGCAGTGCCCGATCTAGCTCTGGAAACACCATATATTTT. Translation: CSARSSSGNTIYF.

In its sample, this clonotype was seen many times. The chain employs TRBV7-9 and TRBJ2-5, with TRBD1 identical over 7 bases. The germline V gene encodes CDR1 SEHNR and CDR2 FQNEAQ (reference sequence). The V and J ends lost 5 bases and 1 base, in that order; junction bases with no gene match: 7. This CDR3 comprises 15 residues. CDR3 loop: CASSTGTASQETQYF. In DNA, the CDR3 is TGTGCCAGCAGCACCGGGACAGCCAGCCAAGAGACCCAGTACTTC.

This clonotype was observed a few times. The rearrangement uses TRBV6-2 or TRBV6-3 and TRBJ2-5; perhaps TRBD1 as D (6 bases). The V and J ends lost 0 bases and 2 bases respectively, with 10 bases between them. Germline V gives CDR1 MNHEY, CDR2 SVGEGT. This CDR3 comprises 15 residues. For the CDR3, the DNA is TGTGCCAGCAGTTACTCGAGAAGGGGGCAAGAGACCCAGTACTTC. Its translation is CASSYSRRGQETQYF.

There are many counts of this clonotype. The V gene is TRBV10-3, the J gene TRBJ2-1; 7 bases map to TRBD2. The V segment lost 8 bases and the J segment 0 bases; nucleotides outside the gene matches: 10. Germline V gene lookup returns CDR1 ENHRY and CDR2 SYGVKD. The CDR3 length is 16 residues. The CDR3 sequence is CAIGPSGGSSYNEQFF. As DNA, the CDR3 is TGTGCCATCGGGCCCTCGGGGGGTAGCTCCTACAATGAGCAGTTCTTC.